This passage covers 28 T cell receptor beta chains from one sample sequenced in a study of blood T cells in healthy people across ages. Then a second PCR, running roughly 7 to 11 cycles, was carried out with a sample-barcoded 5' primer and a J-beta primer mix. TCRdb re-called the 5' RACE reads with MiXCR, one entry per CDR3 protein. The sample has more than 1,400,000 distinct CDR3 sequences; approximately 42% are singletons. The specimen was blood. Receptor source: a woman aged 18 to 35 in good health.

The CDR3 DNA reads as TGTGCCAGCAGCCAAGAAGAGAGGCTTTACGGCTCTGGGGCCAACGTCCTGACTTTC. Translated: CASSQEERLYGSGANVLTF. This chain uses TRBV14 with TRBJ2-6; no firm D call. This CDR3 is built from 19 residues. In germline, CDR1 is SGHDN, CDR2 FVKESK. The V end was cut by 0 bases, the J end by 0 bases, with 15 bases between.

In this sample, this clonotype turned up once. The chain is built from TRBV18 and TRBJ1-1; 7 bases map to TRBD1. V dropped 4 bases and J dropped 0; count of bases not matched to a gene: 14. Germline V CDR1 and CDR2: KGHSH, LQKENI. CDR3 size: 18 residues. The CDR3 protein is CASSRKNQGDLMNTEAFF. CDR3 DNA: TGTGCCAGCTCACGTAAGAATCAGGGGGACCTAATGAACACTGAAGCTTTCTTT. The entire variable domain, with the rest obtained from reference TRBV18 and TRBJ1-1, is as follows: NAGVMQNPRHLVRRRGQEARLRCSPMKGHSHVYWYRQLPEEGLKFMVYLQKENIIDESGMPKERFSAEFPKEGPSILRIQQVVRGDSAAYFCASSRKNQGDLMNTEAFFGQGTRLTVV.

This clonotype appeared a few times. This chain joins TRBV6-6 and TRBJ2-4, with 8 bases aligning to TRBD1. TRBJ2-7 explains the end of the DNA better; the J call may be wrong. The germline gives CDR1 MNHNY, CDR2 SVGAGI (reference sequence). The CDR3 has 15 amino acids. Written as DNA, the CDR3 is TGTGCCAGCAGTTCGGACAGGGCTTTTTCCTACGAGCAGTACTTC. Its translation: CASSSDRAFSYEQYF.

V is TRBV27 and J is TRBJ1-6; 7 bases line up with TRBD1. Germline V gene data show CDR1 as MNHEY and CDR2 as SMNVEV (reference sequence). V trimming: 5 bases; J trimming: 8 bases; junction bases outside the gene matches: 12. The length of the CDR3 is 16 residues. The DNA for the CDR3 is TGTGCCAGCAGTCCGGCGGTGACAGGGTTGGATTCACCCCTCCACTTT. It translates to CASSPAVTGLDSPLHF.

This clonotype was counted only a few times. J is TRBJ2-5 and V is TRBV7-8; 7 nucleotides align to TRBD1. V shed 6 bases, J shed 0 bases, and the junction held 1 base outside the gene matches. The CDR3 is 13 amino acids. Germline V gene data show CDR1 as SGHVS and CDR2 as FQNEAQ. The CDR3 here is CASRDRYQETQYF. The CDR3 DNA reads TGTGCCAGCAGGGACAGGTACCAAGAGACCCAGTACTTC.

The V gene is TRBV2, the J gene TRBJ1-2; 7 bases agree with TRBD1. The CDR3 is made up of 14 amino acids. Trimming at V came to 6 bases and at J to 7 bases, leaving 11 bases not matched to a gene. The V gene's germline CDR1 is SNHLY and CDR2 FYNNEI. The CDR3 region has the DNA TGTGCCAGCAGCGGGATTTTGACAGGGTTTGGCTACACCTTC. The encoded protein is CASSGILTGFGYTF.

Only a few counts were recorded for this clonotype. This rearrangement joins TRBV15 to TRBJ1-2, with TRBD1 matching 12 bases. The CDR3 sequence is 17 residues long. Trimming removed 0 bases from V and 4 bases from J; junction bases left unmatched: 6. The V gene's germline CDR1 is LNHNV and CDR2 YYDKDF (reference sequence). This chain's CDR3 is CATSRDHGTGGAYGYTF. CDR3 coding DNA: TGTGCCACCAGCAGAGACCACGGGACAGGGGGCGCCTATGGCTACACCTTC.

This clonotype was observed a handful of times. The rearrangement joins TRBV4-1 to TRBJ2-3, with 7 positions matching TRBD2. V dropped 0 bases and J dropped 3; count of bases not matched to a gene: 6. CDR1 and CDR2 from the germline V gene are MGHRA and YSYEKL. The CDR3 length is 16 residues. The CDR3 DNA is TGCGCCAGCAGCCAAGAAGCTAGCGGCCCAACAGATACGCAGTATTTT. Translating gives CASSQEASGPTDTQYF.

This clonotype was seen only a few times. The CDR3 loop reads CASSLGDSGTYGYTF. For the CDR3, the DNA is TGCGCCAGCAGCTTGGGAGACTCAGGGACCTATGGCTACACCTTC. The V call is TRBV5-1, the J call TRBJ1-2; a weak D match, TRBD1 (5 bases). With 0 bases removed from V and 4 bases from J, the gap between germline ends came to 13 bases. Per germline, CDR1 SGHRS and CDR2 YFSETQ. The length of the CDR3 is 15 residues.

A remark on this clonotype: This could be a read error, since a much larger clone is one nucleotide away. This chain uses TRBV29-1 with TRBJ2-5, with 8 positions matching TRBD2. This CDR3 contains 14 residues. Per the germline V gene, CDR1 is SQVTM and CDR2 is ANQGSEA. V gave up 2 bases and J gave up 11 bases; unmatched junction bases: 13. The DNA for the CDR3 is TGCAGCGTTGAATCGGGACTAGTGGGAGAAGAGCAGTACTTC. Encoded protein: CSVESGLVGEEQYF.

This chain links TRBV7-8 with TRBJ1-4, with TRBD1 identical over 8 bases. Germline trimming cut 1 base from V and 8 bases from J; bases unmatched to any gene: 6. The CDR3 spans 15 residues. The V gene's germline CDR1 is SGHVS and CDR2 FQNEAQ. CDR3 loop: CASSLGTGKGEKLFF. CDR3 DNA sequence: TGTGCCAGCAGCTTAGGGACAGGGAAGGGCGAAAAACTGTTTTTT.

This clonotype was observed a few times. CDR3 sequence reads: CASSLAYLRNEQFF. DNA of the CDR3: TGTGCCAGCAGTCTAGCGTATCTGAGGAATGAGCAGTTCTTC. The V gene is TRBV28, the J gene TRBJ2-1; the D gene is possibly TRBD2 (6 bases). Germline loops: CDR1 MDHEN, CDR2 SYDVKM. The CDR3 length is 14 residues. Trimming removed 5 bases at V and 7 bases at J, with 15 bases between.

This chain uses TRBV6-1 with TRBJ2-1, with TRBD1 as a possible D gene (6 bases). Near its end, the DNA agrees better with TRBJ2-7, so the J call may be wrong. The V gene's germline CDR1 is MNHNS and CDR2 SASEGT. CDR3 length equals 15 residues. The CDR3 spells CASSEKSRGVDEQYF. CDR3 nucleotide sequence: TGTGCCAGCAGTGAAAAAAGCAGGGGAGTAGACGAGCAGTACTTC.

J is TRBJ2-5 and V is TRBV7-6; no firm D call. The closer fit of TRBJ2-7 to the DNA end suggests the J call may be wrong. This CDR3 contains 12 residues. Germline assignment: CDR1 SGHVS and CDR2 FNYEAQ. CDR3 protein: CASSLQYREQYF. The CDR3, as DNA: TGTGCCAGCAGCTTACAGTATCGCGAGCAGTACTTC.

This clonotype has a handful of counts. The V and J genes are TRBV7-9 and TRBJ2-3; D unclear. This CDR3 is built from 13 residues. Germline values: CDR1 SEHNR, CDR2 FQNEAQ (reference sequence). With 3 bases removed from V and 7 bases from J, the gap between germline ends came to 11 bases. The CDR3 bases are TGTGCCAGCAGCTTCGTCGAAACGAATACGCAGTATTTT. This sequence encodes CASSFVETNTQYF.

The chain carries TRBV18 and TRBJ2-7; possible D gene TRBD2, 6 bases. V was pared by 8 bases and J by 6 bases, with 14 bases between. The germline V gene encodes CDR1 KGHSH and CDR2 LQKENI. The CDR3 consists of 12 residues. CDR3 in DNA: TGTGCCAGCGCACTAACAGCGGGCGAGCAGTACTTC. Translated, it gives CASALTAGEQYF.

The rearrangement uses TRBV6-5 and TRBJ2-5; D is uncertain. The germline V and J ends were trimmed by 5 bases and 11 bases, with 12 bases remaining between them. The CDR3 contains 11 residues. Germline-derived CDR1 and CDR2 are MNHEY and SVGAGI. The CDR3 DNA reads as TGTGCCAGCAGTACCGATAATGAGCAGTACTTC. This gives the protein CASSTDNEQYF.

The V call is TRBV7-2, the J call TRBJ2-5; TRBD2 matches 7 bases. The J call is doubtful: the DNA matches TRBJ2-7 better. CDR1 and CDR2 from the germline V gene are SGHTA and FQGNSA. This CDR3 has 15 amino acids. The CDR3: CASSPRTGLFYEQYF. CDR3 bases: TGTGCCAGCAGCCCCCGAACGGGACTATTCTACGAGCAGTACTTC.

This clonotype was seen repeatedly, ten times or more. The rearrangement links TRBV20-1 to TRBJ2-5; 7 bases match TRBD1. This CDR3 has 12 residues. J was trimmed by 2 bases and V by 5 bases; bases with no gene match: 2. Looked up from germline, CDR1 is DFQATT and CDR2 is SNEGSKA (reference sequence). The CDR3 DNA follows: TGCAGTGCTCCGGGACAGCAAGAGACCCAGTACTTC. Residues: CSAPGQQETQYF.

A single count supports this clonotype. CDR3 sequence reads: CASSYSIRQSSTDTQYF. Written as DNA, the CDR3 is TGTGCCAGCAGTTACTCGATCAGGCAGAGTTCCACAGATACGCAGTATTTT. This chain links TRBV6-5 with TRBJ2-3; unclear D gene. V was pared by 0 bases and J by 2 bases, with 15 bases between. The germline CDR1 and CDR2 sequences are MNHEY and SVGAGI. The CDR3 has 17 amino acids.

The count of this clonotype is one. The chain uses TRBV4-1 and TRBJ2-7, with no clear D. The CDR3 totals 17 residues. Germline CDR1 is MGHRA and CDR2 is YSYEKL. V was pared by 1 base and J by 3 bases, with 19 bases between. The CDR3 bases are TGCGCCAGCAGCCAAGTTAGTGGCGTTGGGTTCGTCTACGAGCAGTACTTC. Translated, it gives CASSQVSGVGFVYEQYF.

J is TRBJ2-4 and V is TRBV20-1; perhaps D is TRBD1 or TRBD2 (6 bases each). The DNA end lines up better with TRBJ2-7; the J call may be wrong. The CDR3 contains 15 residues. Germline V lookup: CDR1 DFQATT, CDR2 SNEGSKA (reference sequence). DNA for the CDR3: TGCAGTGCTAGAGATCAAGGGGGAGGACCCTACGAGCAGTACTTC. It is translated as CSARDQGGGPYEQYF.

The CDR3 sequence: CAISAGQGGDEQYF. For the CDR3, the DNA is TGTGCCATCAGTGCGGGACAGGGTGGGGACGAGCAGTACTTC. The rearrangement links TRBV10-3 to TRBJ2-7; TRBD1 matches 9 bases. The CDR3 contains 14 residues. Per the germline V gene, CDR1 is ENHRY and CDR2 is SYGVKD. V was clipped by 4 bases and J by 5 bases; unmatched bases: 6.

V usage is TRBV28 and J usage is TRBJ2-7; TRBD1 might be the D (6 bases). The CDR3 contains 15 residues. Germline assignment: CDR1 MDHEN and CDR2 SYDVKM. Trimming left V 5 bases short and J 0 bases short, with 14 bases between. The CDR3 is CASSSWGQSSYEQYF. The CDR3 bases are TGTGCCAGCAGTAGCTGGGGGCAGAGCTCCTACGAGCAGTACTTC.

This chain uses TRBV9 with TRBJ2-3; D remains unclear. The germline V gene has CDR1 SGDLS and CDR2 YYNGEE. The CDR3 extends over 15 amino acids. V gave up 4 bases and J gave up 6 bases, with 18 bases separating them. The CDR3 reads CASSPRTLSYDTQYF. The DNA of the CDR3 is TGTGCCAGCAGCCCCCGGACCCTCTCCTACGATACGCAGTATTTT.

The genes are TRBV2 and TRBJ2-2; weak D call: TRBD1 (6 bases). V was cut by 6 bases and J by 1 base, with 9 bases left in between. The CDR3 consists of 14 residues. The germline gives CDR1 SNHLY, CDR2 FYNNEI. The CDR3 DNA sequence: TGTGCCAGCAGATGGGACAAGAACACCGGGGAGCTGTTTTTT. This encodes CASRWDKNTGELFF.

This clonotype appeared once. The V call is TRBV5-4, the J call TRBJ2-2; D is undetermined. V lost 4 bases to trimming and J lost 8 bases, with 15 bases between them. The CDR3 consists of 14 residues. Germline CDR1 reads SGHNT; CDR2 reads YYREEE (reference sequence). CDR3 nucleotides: TGTGCCAGCAGCCAGGCCCCGCTGGGGGGGGAGCTGTTTTTT. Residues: CASSQAPLGGELFF.

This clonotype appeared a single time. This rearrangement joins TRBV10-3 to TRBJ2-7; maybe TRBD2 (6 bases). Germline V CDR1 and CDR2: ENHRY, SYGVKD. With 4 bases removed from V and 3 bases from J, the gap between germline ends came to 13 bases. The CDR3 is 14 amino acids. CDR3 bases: TGTGCCATCAGTGGGTCCTTGGAGGGCTACGAGCAGTACTTC. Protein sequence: CAISGSLEGYEQYF.